This record covers a single T cell receptor (beta chain). Its cognate antigen is unknown. The data were produced by immunoSEQ multiplex PCR, yet TCRdb's version contains in-frame clones alone and is incomplete. Of under 200,000 clones listed, around 89% are singletons. The source of the sample is a study of radiation and T cells in renal cell carcinoma. Whole-study results and caveats: Baseline intratumoral clonotype presence is unknown without pretreatment biopsies.

Time point denoted: blood 4 weeks post-SBRT, at nephrectomy. Sample treatment: 15 Gy SBRT to primary tumor, nephrectomy 4 weeks later. Germline lookup yields CDR1 MNHEY and CDR2 SVGAGI. V lost 0 bases and J 2 bases, leaving 7 bases between the germline ends. The CDR3 spans 14 residues. The input for sequencing was blood, taken from a patient whose treatment included radiotherapy and nephrectomy. The TCR originated in a woman between 45 and 60 years old with renal cell carcinoma. The V call is TRBV6-5, the J call TRBJ1-2; maybe TRBD1 (5 bases). The CDR3 DNA reads TGTGCCAGCAGTTACTCCTCAGGGAACTATGGCTACACCTTC. This gives the protein CASSYSSGNYGYTF.